Shown below are 18 T cell receptor beta chains from a single sample sequenced in a study of shared clonotypes between healthy human individuals. Produced via immunoSEQ multiplex PCR; TCRdb's table is partial and in-frame only. The repertoire holds approximately 1,500,000 clones, about 98% seen once, with approximately 0.45% in the top ten. Sequences were obtained from naive CD4+ T cells sorted from blood. Subset indicated: CD45RA+ positively selected. Receptors were obtained from a man under 40 in good health.

The V and J genes are TRBV9 and TRBJ2-5, with 7 nucleotides matching TRBD1. The CDR3 extends over 14 amino acids. Germline-derived CDR1 and CDR2 are SGDLS and YYNGEE. The J segment lost 0 bases and the V segment lost 3 bases, leaving 2 bases of the junction unmatched. The CDR3 is CASSAGQYQETQYF. CDR3 bases: TGTGCCAGCAGCGCGGGACAGTACCAAGAGACCCAGTACTTC.

DNA for the CDR3: TGTGCCAGCAGCCAAGCGCCGGGAAGACTTAACAATGAGCAGTTCTTC. Translation gives CASSQAPGRLNNEQFF. The chain has TRBV14 and TRBJ2-1, with D tentatively TRBD2 (5 bases). V dropped 1 base and J dropped 5 bases, with 15 bases sitting between them. The CDR3 extends over 16 amino acids. CDR1 and CDR2 (germline): SGHDN, FVKESK.

This chain connects TRBV29-1 to TRBJ2-7, with D perhaps TRBD1 or TRBD2 (5 bases each). Trimming stripped 4 bases from V and 2 bases from J, with 15 bases between. The CDR3 has 14 residues. CDR1 SQVTM and CDR2 ANQGSEA come from the germline V gene. The CDR3 nucleotides are TGCAGCGTTGGGGGGTTTGGGGCCCCCTACGAGCAGTACTTC. As protein: CSVGGFGAPYEQYF.

This chain uses TRBV27 with TRBJ2-2, with D possibly being TRBD2 (6 bases). CDR3 length equals 17 residues. CDR1 and CDR2 (germline): MNHEY, SMNVEV (reference sequence). V was clipped by 5 bases and J by 2 bases, with 18 bases between them. The chain's CDR3 is CASSLPGTRKNTGELFF. Here the CDR3 DNA reads TGTGCCAGCAGTCTCCCCGGGACTCGGAAAAACACCGGGGAGCTGTTTTTT.

The rearrangement links TRBV18 to TRBJ1-4; D is unresolved. CDR3 length equals 15 residues. The V gene lost 3 bases and the J gene lost 8 bases, with 16 bases spanning the gap. Germline assignment: CDR1 KGHSH and CDR2 LQKENI. The CDR3 DNA sequence: TGTGCCAGCTCACCCTACTTCGGGGTAGAAGAAAAACTGTTTTTT. Translating it yields CASSPYFGVEEKLFF.

V and J are TRBV18 and TRBJ1-1; TRBD1 agrees at 7 bases. Germline loops: CDR1 KGHSH, CDR2 LQKENI. Trimming removed 5 bases from V and 3 bases from J; junction bases left unmatched: 9. The CDR3 runs 15 residues. The CDR3 bases are TGTGCCAGCTCAGCTCGACAGGGAAGGGACACTGAAGCTTTCTTT. Protein: CASSARQGRDTEAFF.

In DNA form, the CDR3 reads TGTGCCAGCAGCCCTGACAGGTACAATGAGCAGTTCTTC. Translated: CASSPDRYNEQFF. This chain uses TRBV11-2 with TRBJ2-1, with TRBD1 as a possible D gene (6 bases). Trimming left V 5 bases short and J 4 bases short, with 9 bases between. Germline V CDR1 and CDR2: SGHAT, FQNNGV. The CDR3 has 13 amino acids.

This sequence joins TRBV14 and TRBJ2-7; D call uncertain. Trimming took 4 bases from V and 5 from J, leaving 21 bases between them. The CDR3 runs 16 residues. The V gene's germline CDR1 is SGHDN and CDR2 FVKESK. The CDR3 bases are TGTGCCAGCAGCCGCCAAAGTAGATCGCGGTACGACGAGCAGTACTTC. This encodes CASSRQSRSRYDEQYF.

CDR3 protein: CASSIIGQSNQPQHF. CDR3 coding DNA: TGTGCCAGTAGTATAATCGGGCAGAGCAATCAGCCCCAGCATTTT. V usage is TRBV19 and J usage is TRBJ1-5; D is unclear. Germline lookup yields CDR1 LNHDA and CDR2 SQIVND (reference sequence). The CDR3 runs to 15 residues. V lost 2 bases and J 1 base, leaving 9 bases between the germline ends.

V and J are TRBV5-1 and TRBJ1-2; 12 nucleotides match TRBD1. V lost 3 bases to trimming and J lost 6 bases; unmatched junction nucleotides: 3. The CDR3 is 14 amino acids. CDR1 is SGHRS, CDR2 YFSETQ, per germline. CDR3 sequence: CASSSGQGADGYTF. The CDR3, as DNA: TGCGCCAGCAGCTCGGGACAGGGGGCTGATGGCTACACCTTC.

The V call is TRBV10-3, the J call TRBJ2-2; D gene uncertain. Trimming stripped 4 bases from V and 1 base from J, with 13 bases between. The CDR3 runs 16 residues. Germline assignment: CDR1 ENHRY and CDR2 SYGVKD. CDR3 sequence (DNA): TGTGCCATCAGTGTGCTGGGGTTAATGAACACCGGGGAGCTGTTTTTT. Translated, it gives CAISVLGLMNTGELFF.

Of note for this clone: The junction and the germline gene differ at one end; a read error may be behind it. The rearrangement uses TRBV7-7 and TRBJ1-1, with unresolved D. CDR3 length: 13 residues. The V gene's germline CDR1 is SSHAT and CDR2 FNYEAQ (reference sequence). The CDR3 sequence: CASSLSRITEAFF. For the CDR3, the DNA is TGTGCTAGCAGCTTAAGCCGAATTACTGAAGCTTTCTTT.

The genes are TRBV10-3 and TRBJ1-1; no definite D call. The V gene lost 4 bases and the J gene lost 0 bases, with 6 bases spanning the gap. CDR3 size: 13 residues. Germline assignment: CDR1 ENHRY and CDR2 SYGVKD. Here the CDR3 DNA reads TGTGCCATCAGTGGGGAAATGAACACTGAAGCTTTCTTT. This codes for CAISGEMNTEAFF.

This chain connects TRBV28 to TRBJ2-7, with D possibly matching TRBD2 (5 bases). CDR1 is MDHEN, CDR2 SYDVKM, per germline. The ends were cut back, 5 bases at V and 0 bases at J, with 14 bases in the middle. This CDR3 spans 15 amino acids. CDR3 loop: CASSPSGSLSYEQYF. DNA of the CDR3: TGTGCCAGCAGTCCAAGCGGCAGCCTCTCCTACGAGCAGTACTTC.

V and J are TRBV5-5 and TRBJ2-5, with D perhaps TRBD1 (5 bases). In germline, CDR1 is SGHKS, CDR2 YYEKEE (reference sequence). The CDR3 contains 15 residues. V was clipped by 4 bases and J by 1 base, with 14 bases between them. CDR3 sequence reads: CASSKQVATQETQYF. In DNA form, the CDR3 reads TGTGCCAGCAGCAAACAGGTGGCCACCCAAGAGACCCAGTACTTC.

The V gene is TRBV10-2, the J gene TRBJ1-1; perhaps TRBD1 as D (6 bases). Looked up from germline, CDR1 is WSHSY and CDR2 is SAAADI. The CDR3 is 13 amino acids. Trimming shortened V by 5 bases and J by 3 bases, and 10 bases separated the two germline ends. The CDR3 spells CASSRGSDTEAFF. In nucleotides, the CDR3 is TGCGCCAGCAGTAGGGGGTCGGACACTGAAGCTTTCTTT.

The chain recombines TRBV27 with TRBJ2-5, with D possibly TRBD2 on 6 matching bases. Germline values: CDR1 MNHEY, CDR2 SMNVEV (reference sequence). The CDR3 sequence is 16 residues long. The germline V and J ends were trimmed by 6 bases and 4 bases, with 21 bases remaining between them. The CDR3 here is CASSSDSGEYGETQYF. CDR3 coding DNA: TGTGCCAGCAGCTCCGACTCGGGGGAATATGGAGAGACCCAGTACTTC.

The chain uses TRBV7-3 and TRBJ2-3; 8 bases fit TRBD2. CDR1 and CDR2 (germline): SGHTA, FQGTGA. Losses at the gene ends were 5 bases for V and 2 bases for J; bases not matched to a gene: 9. The CDR3 runs to 16 residues. In DNA, the CDR3 is TGTGCCAGCAGCCTTGCCGGGACTAGGGACACAGATACGCAGTATTTT. Amino acids: CASSLAGTRDTDTQYF.